This T cell receptor beta chain was captured by sequencing in a study of T-cell memory formation after mild COVID-19. Overall study: TCR clusters largely stayed donor specific.

In the case of this clonotype: No antigen is known for it.

TCRdb redid the calling of the 5' RACE reads with MiXCR, one entry per CDR3 protein. The sample gives more than 250,000 distinct CDR3 sequences, around 15% of which show up once; roughly 20% is in the top ten. This CDR3 is 12 amino acids long. V was trimmed by 11 bases and J by 2 bases, leaving 11 bases between them. Germline loops: CDR1 SGHTA, CDR2 FQGNSA. Points from the study as a whole: Contracting clones from day 15 to 85 showed balanced CD4/CD8; later expanders favored CD4+. Most CD4+ clones that shrank were in CM and EM, while CD8+ ones turned up in EMRA. Some clones that responded turned up in pre-infection memory, which suggests that cross-reactive memory joined in.

This sequence originates from a man aged 18 to 35 who had mild COVID-19 (a few samples of this study predate the infection). Cell type and time point are not known. The sequenced sample was PBMCs or a T cell subset sorted from them (not recorded which). The J gene is TRBJ2-3, the V gene TRBV7-2, with D possibly being TRBD2 (7 bases). CDR3 amino acids: CAGGGLTDTQYF. The CDR3 nucleotides read TGTGCCGGGGGGGGGCTCACAGATACGCAGTATTTT.